This is a list of T cell receptor beta chains from one sample in a study of pediatric ulcerative colitis. Sequencing used immunoSEQ multiplex PCR; TCRdb keeps in-frame clones, though not all of them. The sample has around 65,000 clones; around 80% are singletons. The sample taken for sequencing was blood. Receptor source: a boy younger than 18 with moderate ulcerative colitis. Each CDR3 is given with its conserved first and last residue. A D gene is named only where the DNA matches it firmly. Size tells how often a clone was seen (once, few, many) or the class of an expanded clone, and some rows leave it out.

CDR3 length: 15; J gene: TRBJ2-3; V gene: TRBV7-9; D gene: .; clone size: .; CDR3 protein: CASSLGGLATDTQYF; CDR3 DNA: TGTGCCAGCAGCTTAGGCGGGTTAGCAACAGATACGCAGTATTTT
CDR3 length: 16; J gene: TRBJ2-3; V gene: TRBV14; D gene: .; clone size: .; CDR3 protein: CASSQAVAVGADTQYF; CDR3 DNA: TGTGCCAGCAGCCAAGCGGTAGCGGTTGGCGCAGATACGCAGTATTTT
CDR3 length: 14; J gene: TRBJ1-2; V gene: TRBV30; D gene: .; clone size: .; CDR3 protein: CAWSWGSSTRSDTF; CDR3 DNA: TGTGCCTGGAGTTGGGGCAGTTCGACGAGGAGTGACACCTTC
CDR3 length: 13; J gene: TRBJ1-5; V gene: TRBV15; D gene: .; clone size: .; CDR3 protein: CATKVQEGQPQHF; CDR3 DNA: TGTGCCACCAAAGTCCAGGAGGGTCAGCCCCAGCATTTT
CDR3 length: 16; J gene: TRBJ1-1; V gene: TRBV7-3; D gene: TRBD1; clone size: few; CDR3 protein: CASSLTALGGQTEAFF; CDR3 DNA: TGTGCCAGCAGCTTAACGGCCCTTGGGGGACAGACTGAAGCTTTCTTT
CDR3 length: 16; J gene: TRBJ1-3; V gene: TRBV4-1; D gene: .; clone size: .; CDR3 protein: CASSPTTESSGNTIYF; CDR3 DNA: TGCGCCAGCAGCCCAACGACGGAGAGCTCTGGAAACACCATATATTTT
CDR3 length: 17; J gene: TRBJ1-2; V gene: TRBV5-6; D gene: TRBD1; clone size: .; CDR3 protein: CASSSPRHQTGNYGYTF; CDR3 DNA: TGTGCCAGCAGCTCGCCCCGTCACCAGACAGGGAACTATGGCTACACCTTC
CDR3 length: 12; J gene: TRBJ2-2; V gene: TRBV9; D gene: .; clone size: .; CDR3 protein: CASSPYTGELFF; CDR3 DNA: TGTGCCAGCAGCCCTTACACCGGGGAGCTGTTTTTT
CDR3 length: 13; J gene: TRBJ2-7; V gene: TRBV7-6; D gene: TRBD1; clone size: .; CDR3 protein: CASSVTGVYEQYF; CDR3 DNA: TGTGCCAGCAGCGTGACAGGGGTCTACGAGCAGTACTTC
CDR3 length: 15; J gene: TRBJ1-1; V gene: TRBV9; D gene: .; clone size: .; CDR3 protein: CASSVGGVLNTEAFF; CDR3 DNA: TGTGCCAGCAGCGTGGGTGGGGTCCTGAACACTGAAGCTTTCTTT
CDR3 length: 16; J gene: TRBJ1-3; V gene: TRBV18; D gene: TRBD1; clone size: .; CDR3 protein: CASSPMGQMNSNTIYF; CDR3 DNA: TGTGCCAGCTCACCGATGGGACAGATGAATTCAAACACCATATATTTT
CDR3 length: 14; J gene: TRBJ2-7; V gene: TRBV19; D gene: TRBD1; clone size: .; CDR3 protein: CASSVRTGGSEQYF; CDR3 DNA: TGTGCCAGTAGCGTACGGACAGGAGGTAGCGAGCAGTACTTC
CDR3 length: 15; J gene: TRBJ1-5; V gene: TRBV19; D gene: .; clone size: .; CDR3 protein: CASSLWTAHNQPQHF; CDR3 DNA: TGTGCCAGTAGTTTATGGACAGCCCACAATCAGCCCCAGCATTTT
CDR3 length: 16; J gene: TRBJ2-2; V gene: TRBV4-1; D gene: .; clone size: .; CDR3 protein: CASTPRAWGLTGELFF; CDR3 DNA: TGCGCCAGCACCCCACGGGCTTGGGGCTTGACCGGGGAGCTGTTTTTT
CDR3 length: 15; J gene: TRBJ2-7; V gene: TRBV5-1; D gene: .; clone size: .; CDR3 protein: CASSLGSSRTYEQYF; CDR3 DNA: TGCGCCAGCAGCTTGGGTAGCTCTAGGACCTACGAGCAGTACTTC
CDR3 length: 14; J gene: TRBJ1-5; V gene: TRBV6-1; D gene: .; clone size: few; CDR3 protein: CASSETRTGFPQHF; CDR3 DNA: TGTGCCAGCAGTGAGACCAGAACAGGGTTTCCCCAGCATTTT
CDR3 length: 15; J gene: TRBJ1-4; V gene: TRBV5-8; D gene: .; clone size: once; CDR3 protein: CASSLDSATNEKLFF; CDR3 DNA: TGTGCCAGCAGCTTGGACAGTGCAACTAATGAAAAACTGTTTTTT